Each of the 28 T cell receptor beta chains below was sequenced from the same sample in a study of T cells in Graves' hyperthyroidism and ophthalmopathy. TCR beta CDR3 region amplification was performed from RNA transcripts. HTBI primers were the set used in a first-round RT-PCR of the TCR CDR3. One entry per CDR3 protein, called by TCRdb with MiXCR from the multiplex PCR reads. The table shows 350,000 to 400,000 distinct CDR3 sequences, with approximately 19% occurring only once. Sequenced material: blood. These receptors were taken from a woman younger than 30 with Graves' hyperthyroidism.

The rearrangement links TRBV6-5 to TRBJ2-7; no definite D call. Germline values: CDR1 MNHEY, CDR2 SVGAGI. Trimming took off 2 bases at V and 6 bases at J, with 14 bases between the two ends. The CDR3 has 14 amino acids. CDR3 protein: CASSYTPLGIEQYF. The CDR3 nucleotides read TGTGCCAGCAGTTACACACCCCTAGGTATCGAGCAGTACTTC.

In DNA, the CDR3 is TGTGCCAGTAGTATCCAAACCGATGGTGGTTATAGCAATCAGCCCCAGCATTTT. Amino acid sequence: CASSIQTDGGYSNQPQHF. The chain links TRBV19 to TRBJ1-5; no firm D call. Germline V gene sequence: CDR1 LNHDA, CDR2 SQIVND (reference sequence). V was shortened by 3 bases and J by 0 bases, with 18 bases between the two germline ends. There are 18 residues in the CDR3.

This clonotype was counted many times. This sequence joins TRBV2 and TRBJ1-2; D unclear. Germline CDR1 SNHLY, CDR2 FYNNEI. The CDR3 extends over 13 amino acids. V was clipped by 3 bases and J by 10 bases, with 15 bases between them. The CDR3 region is CASSEGSRRDYTF. The DNA for the CDR3 is TGTGCCAGCAGTGAGGGCAGCCGCCGGGACTACACCTTC.

This clonotype was observed many times. The chain has TRBV6-4 and TRBJ1-5, with D perhaps matching TRBD1 (6 bases). Germline V gene lookup returns CDR1 MRHNA and CDR2 SNTAGT. Trimming cost V 0 bases and J 7 bases, with 10 bases left between them. CDR3 length equals 14 residues. The CDR3 sequence is CASSDSTGSQPQHF. In nucleotides, the CDR3 is TGTGCCAGCAGTGACTCGACAGGATCGCAGCCCCAGCATTTT.

This clonotype was observed many times. The chain joins TRBV6-1 to TRBJ1-1, with 8 bases identical to TRBD1. The CDR3 runs 12 residues. V shed 7 bases and J 7 bases; nucleotides not matched to a gene: 5. CDR1 is MNHNS and CDR2 is SASEGT in the germline V gene. The CDR3, as DNA: TGTGCCAGCATTGGGACAGGCAGTGAAGCTTTCTTT. It translates to CASIGTGSEAFF.

The chain uses TRBV24-1 and TRBJ2-5, with D possibly TRBD2 on 6 matching bases. The length of the CDR3 is 15 residues. The ends were cut back, 6 bases at V and 4 bases at J, with 17 bases in the middle. Germline loops: CDR1 KGHDR, CDR2 SFDVKD. The CDR3 reads CATSIGGFIGETQYF. As DNA, the CDR3 is TGTGCCACCAGTATCGGGGGTTTCATTGGAGAGACCCAGTACTTC.

Ten or more counts support this clonotype. The chain carries TRBV6-5 and TRBJ1-6; no reliable D call. From germline, CDR1 is MNHEY and CDR2 SVGAGI. V lost 0 bases to trimming and J lost 9 bases, with 12 bases between them. This CDR3 comprises 15 residues. Written as DNA, the CDR3 is TGTGCCAGCAGTTACTCCGCGGCCCCGGGTTCACCCCTCCACTTT. It specifies CASSYSAAPGSPLHF.

In its sample, this clonotype was seen many times. In DNA, the CDR3 is TGTGCCAGCGGGGGACATTCCCCGGGGGGTGAAGCTTTCTTT. This gives the protein CASGGHSPGGEAFF. The rearrangement links TRBV28 to TRBJ1-1; D is perhaps TRBD1 (6 bases). CDR3 size: 14 residues. V lost 8 bases and J lost 7, with 20 bases in between. Germline V CDR1 and CDR2: MDHEN, SYDVKM.

This clonotype has just a few counts. The chain couples TRBV7-9 to TRBJ1-2; D not certain. Germline V CDR1 and CDR2: SEHNR, FQNEAQ (reference sequence). CDR3 length: 13 amino acids. The V end lost 8 bases, the J end lost 5 bases, and 15 bases lay between the germline ends. This chain's CDR3 is CASELLVLYGYTF. The CDR3 nucleotides read TGTGCCAGCGAGCTTTTGGTGCTATATGGCTACACCTTC.

This clonotype was seen at least ten times. The rearrangement links TRBV5-1 to TRBJ2-5, with D possibly matching TRBD2 (5 bases). The V gene lost 6 bases and the J gene lost 1 base, with 13 bases spanning the gap. The germline CDR1 and CDR2 sequences are SGHRS and YFSETQ. There are 14 residues in the CDR3. In DNA, the CDR3 is TGCGCCAGCACAATGACCGGGGTCCAAGAGACCCAGTACTTC. It is translated as CASTMTGVQETQYF.

This clonotype was recorded at least ten times. The chain is built from TRBV10-3 and TRBJ1-2, with unresolved D. V shed 0 bases and J shed 4 bases, with 6 bases lying between them. Germline V gene lookup returns CDR1 ENHRY and CDR2 SYGVKD. CDR3 length equals 13 residues. Here the CDR3 DNA reads TGTGCCATCAGTGAGTCGATACCCTATGGCTACACCTTC. Residues: CAISESIPYGYTF.

In this sample, this clonotype turned up a few times. The chain uses TRBV11-1 and TRBJ1-4; D is unclear. CDR1 SGHAT and CDR2 FQDESV come from the germline V gene (reference sequence). The CDR3 extends over 15 amino acids. The V end was cut by 1 base, the J end by 0 bases, with 6 bases between. The DNA of the CDR3 is TGTGCCAGCAGCTTAGAGGCAGCAACTAATGAAAAACTGTTTTTT. Translating gives CASSLEAATNEKLFF.

The gene calls are TRBV12-3 or TRBV12-4 and TRBJ1-5; D unclear. Trimming pared 6 bases from V and 12 bases from J, leaving 9 bases between. The CDR3 is 10 amino acids. CDR3 in DNA: TGTGCCAGCAGCCACTTGTACCAGCATTTT. Protein product: CASSHLYQHF.

This clonotype was counted at least ten times. The rearrangement uses TRBV15 and TRBJ2-7; possibly TRBD1 for D (6 bases). Germline CDR1 and CDR2: LNHNV and YYDKDF (reference sequence). The CDR3 is made up of 16 amino acids. V dropped 5 bases and J dropped 0 bases, with 17 bases sitting between them. CDR3 residues: CATSPTPGDASYEQYF. CDR3 sequence (DNA): TGTGCCACCAGCCCCACCCCAGGGGACGCCTCCTACGAGCAGTACTTC.

In this sample, this clonotype turned up many times. The chain joins TRBV5-1 to TRBJ1-6; the match to TRBD1 covers 7 bases. This CDR3 has 15 amino acids. The germline CDR1 and CDR2 sequences are SGHRS and YFSETQ. V trimming: 0 bases; J trimming: 9 bases; junction bases outside the gene matches: 6. In DNA form, the CDR3 reads TGCGCCAGCAGCTTGGCCGGGACAGAACGTTCACCCCTCCACTTT. Its translation: CASSLAGTERSPLHF.

This clonotype was seen repeatedly, ten times or more. V gene TRBV7-8 combines with J gene TRBJ1-5, with a weak D call TRBD1 (5 bases). Trimming removed 0 bases at V and 9 bases at J, with 18 bases between. The CDR3 sequence is 16 residues long. CDR1 is SGHVS, CDR2 FQNEAQ, per germline. CDR3 region: CASSLAGSGRGLPQHF. CDR3 DNA sequence: TGTGCCAGCAGCTTAGCCGGATCGGGGCGCGGGCTGCCCCAGCATTTT.

With regard to this clonotype: A read error may produce the germline difference seen at one junction end. The rearrangement links TRBV18 to TRBJ2-4; 9 bases align to TRBD2. The CDR3 extends over 18 amino acids. Germline loops: CDR1 KGHSH, CDR2 LQKENI. CDR3 loop: CVSSPRSRGGAAKNIKYF. In DNA form, the CDR3 reads TGTGTCAGCTCACCCCGGTCTCGCGGGGGGGCCGCCAAAAACATTAAGTACTTC. Filled out from reference TRBV18 and TRBJ2-4, the complete variable domain reads NAGVMQNPRHLVRRRGQEARLRCSPMKGHSHVYWYRQLPEEGLKFMVYLQKENIIDESGMPKERFSAEFPKEGPSILRIQQVVRGDSAAYFCVSSPRSRGGAAKNIKYFGAGTRLSVL.

As concerns this clonotype: A single base separates this from a much larger clone, so it may be a read error. The chain joins TRBV6-5 to TRBJ2-2, with D uncertain. This CDR3 region has 17 residues. V was cut by 0 bases and J by 2 bases, with 13 bases left in between. Per germline, CDR1 MNHEY and CDR2 SVGAGI. CDR3 bases: TGTGCCAGCAGTTACTCGAAATCCGGATCTAACACCGGGGAGCTGTTTTTT. Encoded protein: CASSYSKSGSNTGELFF.

This clonotype appeared many times. The genes are TRBV12-3 or TRBV12-4 and TRBJ1-2; no definite D call. The CDR3 contains 15 residues. The V end lost 5 bases, the J end lost 4 bases, and 17 bases lay between the germline ends. CDR3 sequence: CASSAYPGAPYGYTF. CDR3 sequence (DNA): TGTGCCAGCAGTGCTTACCCGGGAGCCCCCTATGGCTACACCTTC.

There are many counts of this clonotype. This CDR3 reads CASSPGKSVGYTF. The DNA for the CDR3 is TGTGCCAGCAGTCCGGGGAAATCAGTTGGCTACACCTTC. The chain joins TRBV6-1 to TRBJ1-2, with D unclear. V gave up 5 bases and J gave up 7 bases, with 14 bases separating them. Germline CDR1 and CDR2: MNHNS and SASEGT. The CDR3 is 13 residues long.

This chain joins TRBV20-1 and TRBJ2-7, with TRBD1 as a possible D gene (5 bases). This CDR3 has 11 amino acids. Between the trimmed V and J ends, which lost 7 bases and 6 bases, there was a span of 13 bases. Germline CDR1 reads DFQATT; CDR2 reads SNEGSKA (reference sequence). The CDR3 region is CSVVAQGEQYF. The CDR3 DNA is TGCAGTGTCGTGGCCCAGGGCGAGCAGTACTTC.

At least ten counts were recorded for this clonotype. This chain links TRBV12-5 with TRBJ2-7, with D possibly TRBD2 on 5 matching bases. Between the trimmed V and J ends, which lost 1 base and 4 bases, there was a span of 8 bases. Germline V CDR1 and CDR2: LGHNT, FRNRAP. This CDR3 region has 13 residues. The DNA of the CDR3 is TGTGCTAGTGGTTTGGGCGGGCCGTACGAGCAGTACTTC. This sequence encodes CASGLGGPYEQYF.

This clonotype was found many times. V is TRBV2 and J is TRBJ2-5; D could derive from TRBD1 or TRBD2 (5 bases each). CDR1 and CDR2 from the germline V gene are SNHLY and FYNNEI. This CDR3 has 14 residues. V was cut by 6 bases and J by 5 bases, with 16 bases left in between. The CDR3 here is CASRRAAAGETQYF. The CDR3 coding sequence is TGTGCCAGCAGGCGGGCCGCAGCAGGGGAGACCCAGTACTTC.

For the CDR3, the DNA is TGTGCCAGCAGTTACGGTGCGTCCTATAATTCACCCCTCCACTTT. It specifies CASSYGASYNSPLHF. The genes are TRBV6-5 and TRBJ1-6; no reliable D call. The ends were cut back, 2 bases at V and 1 base at J, with 6 bases in the middle. CDR3 length: 15 residues. The germline CDR1 and CDR2 sequences are MNHEY and SVGAGI.

This clonotype was recorded at least ten times. The J gene is TRBJ2-7, the V gene TRBV15, with D possibly TRBD1 on 5 matching bases. V lost 1 base and J 2 bases, leaving 12 bases between the germline ends. This CDR3 has 15 amino acids. Germline CDR1 LNHNV, CDR2 YYDKDF (reference sequence). CDR3 sequence reads: CATSRVRRVPYEQYF. For the CDR3, the DNA is TGTGCCACCAGCAGAGTTCGCAGGGTACCCTACGAGCAGTACTTC.

The chain employs TRBV28 and TRBJ2-7; D may be TRBD1 or TRBD2 (6 bases each). This CDR3 spans 15 amino acids. Germline-derived CDR1 and CDR2 are MDHEN and SYDVKM. V was cut by 6 bases and J by 1 base, with 16 bases left in between. CDR3 residues: CASSIGGLKSYEQYF. As DNA, the CDR3 is TGTGCCAGCAGCATAGGGGGGCTTAAGTCCTACGAGCAGTACTTC.

This clonotype has ten or more counts. The chain's CDR3 is CSADGTEKETQYF. In nucleotides, the CDR3 is TGCAGTGCTGACGGGACAGAAAAAGAGACCCAGTACTTC. The chain employs TRBV20-1 and TRBJ2-5; 7 bases align to TRBD1. V lost 5 bases and J lost 3; bases outside the gene matches: 6. This CDR3 region has 13 residues. The germline V gene has CDR1 DFQATT and CDR2 SNEGSKA (reference sequence).

This clonotype was detected ten times or more. The rearrangement joins TRBV6-5 to TRBJ1-2; possible D gene TRBD1, 6 bases. V shed 0 bases and J shed 4 bases, with 12 bases lying between them. Germline V gives CDR1 MNHEY, CDR2 SVGAGI. The CDR3 sequence is 15 residues long. For the CDR3, the DNA is TGTGCCAGCAGTTACTCAGGTGGAGGGGGCTATGGCTACACCTTC. It specifies CASSYSGGGGYGYTF.